Listed here are 21 T cell receptor beta chains from one sample, sequenced in a study of cytomegalovirus exposure and HLA in healthy donors. 13 Jbeta primers and 60 Vbeta primers were used for the PCR. This table comes from immunoSEQ multiplex PCR, and its TCRdb copy is limited to in-frame clones, with some not included. The sample lists roughly 100,000 clones, 77% seen once, with around a tenth in the top ten. Sequencing was done on a sample of PBMCs. Receptor source: a male donor in good health and CMV-seropositive.

This chain uses TRBV19 with TRBJ2-1, with 12 positions matching TRBD2. Germline CDR1 LNHDA, CDR2 SQIVND (reference sequence). CDR3 size: 17 residues. V lost 5 bases, J lost 2 bases, and 7 bases stayed unmatched. CDR3 in DNA: TGTGCCAGTAGTCAGGCCCGACTAGCGGGAGCCTACAATGAGCAGTTCTTC. Its translation: CASSQARLAGAYNEQFF.

This chain uses TRBV15 with TRBJ1-2, with D perhaps TRBD1 (5 bases). The V gene lost 0 bases and the J gene lost 7 bases, with 6 bases spanning the gap. The CDR3 has 12 amino acids. Per germline, CDR1 LNHNV and CDR2 YYDKDF (reference sequence). The CDR3 here is CATSRDQGGYTF. For the CDR3, the DNA is TGTGCCACCAGCAGAGATCAGGGTGGCTACACCTTC.

V gene TRBV6-5 combines with J gene TRBJ1-2, with D perhaps TRBD1 (6 bases). The germline V gene has CDR1 MNHEY and CDR2 SVGAGI. CDR3 length equals 16 residues. Trimming removed 4 bases from V and 5 bases from J, with 20 bases in between. The CDR3 region is CASSSRTAKGKYGYTF. The CDR3, as DNA: TGTGCCAGCAGTTCCCGGACAGCGAAAGGGAAATATGGCTACACCTTC.

This clone was detected a few times. V is TRBV18 and J is TRBJ2-2, with D possibly being TRBD2 (6 bases). V was pared by 2 bases and J by 7 bases, with 14 bases between. Germline loops: CDR1 KGHSH, CDR2 LQKENI. The CDR3 length is 15 residues. Written as DNA, the CDR3 is TGTGCCAGCTCACCAGGCGCGGGGTGGAGCGGGGAGCTGTTTTTT. It specifies CASSPGAGWSGELFF.

The chain links TRBV30 to TRBJ2-5; D is perhaps TRBD1 (5 bases). V was pared by 0 bases and J by 1 base, with 6 bases between. Germline V CDR1 and CDR2: GTSNPN, SVGIG (reference sequence). The CDR3 extends over 13 amino acids. This CDR3 is CAWSVRGQETQYF. CDR3 sequence (DNA): TGTGCCTGGAGTGTAAGGGGCCAAGAGACCCAGTACTTC.

V and J are TRBV6-5 and TRBJ2-7; possible D gene TRBD1, 8 bases. Trimming cost V 11 bases and J 1 base, with 18 bases left between them. CDR1 MNHEY and CDR2 SVGAGI come from the germline V gene. This CDR3 contains 14 residues. CDR3 sequence reads: CARKYRGGSYEQYF. CDR3 DNA: TGTGCCCGTAAATACAGGGGGGGGTCCTACGAGCAGTACTTC.

J is TRBJ2-1 and V is TRBV5-1, with TRBD2 identical over 10 bases. The germline V gene has CDR1 SGHRS and CDR2 YFSETQ. With 7 bases clipped from V and 5 bases from J, the junction kept 9 bases outside the gene matches. CDR3 length: 15 amino acids. The CDR3 DNA reads as TGCGCCAGCTCCCAATGGACTAGCGGCAACAATGAGCAGTTCTTC. It translates to CASSQWTSGNNEQFF.

This clone was detected only a few times. J is TRBJ2-7 and V is TRBV5-6, with 8 bases identical to TRBD2. Trimming took 4 bases from V and 3 from J; bases not matched to a gene: 6. This CDR3 has 14 amino acids. The V gene's germline CDR1 is SGHDT and CDR2 YYEEEE. The CDR3 reads CASSLHGGGYEQYF. CDR3 sequence (DNA): TGTGCCAGCAGCCTCCACGGGGGGGGCTACGAGCAGTACTTC.

The V and J genes are TRBV7-8 and TRBJ2-2; D is ambiguous. V was trimmed by 1 base and J by 0 bases, leaving 6 bases between them. Germline V gene data show CDR1 as SGHVS and CDR2 as FQNEAQ. The CDR3 has 15 residues. CDR3 residues: CASSLVSANTGELFF. CDR3 sequence (DNA): TGTGCCAGCAGCTTAGTTTCGGCGAACACCGGGGAGCTGTTTTTT.

V is TRBV4-1 and J is TRBJ2-7; possibly TRBD1 for D (6 bases). This CDR3 has 16 amino acids. From germline, CDR1 is MGHRA and CDR2 YSYEKL. V was pared by 0 bases and J by 1 base, with 13 bases between. The CDR3 sequence is CASSQERPGDSYEQYF. CDR3 DNA: TGCGCCAGCAGCCAAGAACGCCCAGGGGATTCCTACGAGCAGTACTTC.

The genes are TRBV2 and TRBJ2-6; tentative D call: TRBD1 (6 bases). Trimming removed 5 bases from V and 5 bases from J, with 13 bases in between. Germline loops: CDR1 SNHLY, CDR2 FYNNEI. The CDR3 loop spans 15 amino acids. The CDR3 is CASSTQGFRANVLTF. The CDR3 DNA reads TGTGCCAGCAGTACCCAGGGGTTTAGGGCCAACGTCCTGACTTTC. The full variable domain, in which reference TRBV2 and TRBJ2-6 provide the parts outside the CDR3, is EPEVTQTPSHQVTQMGQEVILRCVPISNHLYFYWYRQILGQKVEFLVSFYNNEISEKSEIFDDQFSVERPDGSNFTLKIRSTKLEDSAMYFCASSTQGFRANVLTFGAGSRLTVL.

V usage is TRBV27 and J usage is TRBJ1-5; possibly TRBD1 for D (5 bases). The CDR3 length is 15 residues. The V gene lost 6 bases and the J gene lost 1 base, with 13 bases spanning the gap. Per the germline V gene, CDR1 is MNHEY and CDR2 is SMNVEV (reference sequence). CDR3 loop: CASSQSQGSNQPQHF. The CDR3, as DNA: TGTGCCAGCAGCCAGAGTCAGGGAAGCAATCAGCCCCAGCATTTT.

V is TRBV5-1 and J is TRBJ2-7; tentatively, D is TRBD2 (6 bases). The CDR3 has 18 residues. Trimming removed 1 base from V and 0 bases from J, with 20 bases in between. Germline values: CDR1 SGHRS, CDR2 YFSETQ. DNA for the CDR3: TGCGCCAGCAGCTTGAGGCTCTGGGGGGACGTGAGCTCCTACGAGCAGTACTTC. It translates to CASSLRLWGDVSSYEQYF.

The gene calls are TRBV18 and TRBJ1-2, with D hard to call. Between the trimmed V and J ends, which lost 2 bases and 0 bases, there was a span of 22 bases. Germline V lookup: CDR1 KGHSH, CDR2 LQKENI. This CDR3 is built from 19 residues. The CDR3 DNA sequence: TGTGCCAGCTCACCAATTTCCGGGATCCAGAGACCAGCTAACTATGGCTACACCTTC. Translation gives CASSPISGIQRPANYGYTF.

This chain connects TRBV21-1 to TRBJ2-7; TRBD2, the D gene given by the table, was not confirmed from the DNA. TRBV21-1 corresponds to a pseudogene. The CDR3 length is 15 residues. The CDR3 nucleotides are TGTGCCAGCAGCAAAGGAGTAGCTGGAACCTACGAGCAGTACTTC. This gives the protein CASSKGVAGTYEQYF.

The V call is TRBV2, the J call TRBJ2-2, with 8 positions matching TRBD2. The CDR3 length is 15 residues. The germline CDR1 and CDR2 sequences are SNHLY and FYNNEI. V was clipped by 4 bases and J by 6 bases; unmatched bases: 7. CDR3 nucleotides: TGTGCCAGCAGTGTTGAACTAGCGGTCGCCGGGGAGCTGTTTTTT. Amino acids: CASSVELAVAGELFF.

This clone appeared once. V and J are TRBV29-1 and TRBJ1-6; D not resolved. The germline CDR1 and CDR2 sequences are SQVTM and ANQGSEA. V was cut by 6 bases and J by 7 bases, with 19 bases left in between. There are 15 residues in the CDR3. The CDR3 loop is CSVADTSAGNSPLHF. CDR3 nucleotides: TGCAGCGTAGCAGACACCTCCGCGGGGAATTCACCCCTCCACTTT.

The chain joins TRBV11-3 to TRBJ2-1, with 9 bases matching TRBD1. CDR1 and CDR2 from the germline V gene are SGHNT and YENEEA. Trimming at V came to 5 bases and at J to 13 bases, leaving 15 bases not matched to a gene. CDR3 length: 15 amino acids. CDR3: CASSPGQGHGSLQFF. The CDR3 DNA reads TGTGCCAGCAGCCCCGGACAGGGGCATGGAAGTCTCCAGTTCTTC.

The chain employs TRBV5-5 and TRBJ1-1, with 8 bases fitting TRBD1. Germline V gives CDR1 SGHKS, CDR2 YYEKEE (reference sequence). The CDR3 loop spans 15 amino acids. Trimming at V came to 2 bases and at J to 2 bases, leaving 5 bases not matched to a gene. The DNA of the CDR3 is TGTGCCAGCAGCTTCTCAGGGGGCCTAAACACTGAAGCTTTCTTT. Translated: CASSFSGGLNTEAFF. Filled out from reference TRBV5-5 and TRBJ1-1, the complete variable domain reads DAGVTQSPTHLIKTRGQQVTLRCSPISGHKSVSWYQQVLGQGPQFIFQYYEKEERGRGNFPDRFSARQFPNYSSELNVNALLLGDSALYLCASSFSGGLNTEAFFGQGTRLTVV.

V is TRBV7-2 and J is TRBJ1-3; tentative D call: TRBD1 (5 bases). Trimming stripped 2 bases from V and 4 bases from J, with 18 bases between. There are 17 residues in the CDR3. Germline lookup yields CDR1 SGHTA and CDR2 FQGNSA. CDR3 protein: CASSLPRGVGFGNTIYF. Written as DNA, the CDR3 is TGTGCCAGCAGCTTACCTCGGGGGGTAGGGTTCGGAAACACCATATATTTT.

In this sample, this clone turned up once. This chain uses TRBV5-1 with TRBJ2-1, with 10 bases aligning to TRBD1. The trim removed 6 bases at V and 1 base at J, leaving 4 bases unmatched. CDR1 SGHRS and CDR2 YFSETQ come from the germline V gene. The CDR3 spans 15 residues. CDR3 nucleotide sequence: TGCGCCAGCATCCCGGGACAGGGGTCCTACAATGAGCAGTTCTTC. This encodes CASIPGQGSYNEQFF. The full variable domain, its missing parts supplied by reference TRBV5-1 and TRBJ2-1, is KAGVTQTPRYLIKTRGQQVTLSCSPISGHRSVSWYQQTPGQGLQFLFEYFSETQRNKGNFPGRFSGRQFSNSRSEMNVSTLELGDSALYLCASIPGQGSYNEQFFGPGTRLTVL.